This entry features one T cell receptor (beta chain) sequence. Its matching antigen is unknown. The sample belongs to a study of blood T cells in healthy people across ages. Alongside a J-beta primer mix, a sample-barcoded 5' primer served in a second PCR lasting 7 to 11 cycles. TCRdb used MiXCR to reprocess the 5' RACE reads, holding one entry per CDR3 protein. The sample holds approximately 960,000 distinct CDR3 sequences; almost 30% are singletons and the top ten take 10% to 13%. The study's findings and limits: Age advanced and TCR beta diversity per million T cells fell, roughly linearly. Whereas aged donors had fewer naive CD4+ cells, long-lived donors had more of them and higher diversity.

Each individual donor underwent a draw of 8 to 10 milliliters of peripheral blood. The CDR3 has 14 residues. Trimming removed 5 bases at V and 4 bases at J, with 17 bases between. The germline gives CDR1 SQVTM, CDR2 ANQGSEA. This sample was also put to use in a study of T cells of mothers and their children. That study reports: Overlap in related mother-child pairs always slightly exceeded unrelated pairs, never significantly.

The chain uses TRBV29-1 and TRBJ1-2; D gene ambiguous. This TCR was sampled from a woman aged 40 to 50 in good health. The sequenced material came from blood. Here the CDR3 DNA reads TGCAGCGTTAGGAGCAGGCAACTTCTCTATGGCTACACCTTC. It encodes CSVRSRQLLYGYTF.